Listed below are T cell receptor beta chains from one sample, sequenced in a study of cytomegalovirus exposure and HLA in healthy donors. Assay: immunoSEQ multiplex PCR; the TCRdb copy retains only in-frame clones and omits some. The repertoire shows some 120,000 clones; the top ten hold about 0.93%. The specimen was PBMCs. The receptors come from a man between 18 and 35 years old in good health and CMV-seronegative. Both conserved end residues are part of each CDR3. A D gene is named only where the DNA matches it firmly.

D gene,J gene,V gene,CDR3 protein,CDR3 DNA
-,TRBJ1-2,TRBV2,CAIGGAGRNYGYTF,TGTGCCATAGGAGGGGCAGGGCGCAACTATGGCTACACCTTC
-,TRBJ2-7,TRBV28,CASSLFGGREQYF,TGTGCCAGCAGTCTCTTTGGGGGGAGGGAGCAGTACTTC
-,TRBJ1-1,TRBV15,CATSSGREGTEAFF,TGTGCCACCAGCAGCGGACGGGAGGGGACTGAAGCTTTCTTT
-,TRBJ1-4,TRBV6-5,CASSHGGKLFF,TGTGCCAGCAGCCACGGGGGAAAACTGTTTTTT
TRBD1,TRBJ2-1,TRBV11-2,CASSARGDRTFF,TGTGCCAGCAGCGCCCGAGGGGACAGGACCTTCTTC
TRBD1,TRBJ1-5,TRBV7-9,CASSQVGQGKQPQHF,TGTGCCAGCAGCCAGGTGGGACAGGGAAAACAGCCCCAGCATTTT
TRBD1,TRBJ2-1,TRBV15,CATSRKGQGYSYNEQFF,TGTGCCACCAGCAGAAAGGGACAGGGATACTCCTACAATGAGCAGTTCTTC
-,TRBJ2-7,TRBV7-9,CASSLGFSGFREQYF,TGTGCCAGCAGCTTAGGCTTTTCAGGGTTCCGCGAGCAGTACTTC
TRBD1,TRBJ1-5,TRBV19,CASSTGQGLNQPQHF,TGTGCCAGTAGTACCGGACAGGGACTCAATCAGCCCCAGCATTTT
-,TRBJ2-5,TRBV6-1,CASSEGRAETQYF,TGTGCCAGCAGTGAAGGCCGTGCGGAGACCCAGTACTTC
-,TRBJ2-7,TRBV4-1,CASSQVYEQYF,TGCGCCAGCAGCCAAGTATACGAGCAGTACTTC
-,TRBJ2-1,TRBV29-1,CSVEQALYNEQFF,TGCAGCGTTGAACAGGCACTCTACAATGAGCAGTTCTTC
TRBD1,TRBJ2-7,TRBV7-2,CASSSGGVIYEQYF,TGTGCCAGCAGCTCAGGGGGCGTAATTTACGAGCAGTACTTC
TRBD1,TRBJ2-2,TRBV5-1,CASSPGTANTGELFF,TGCGCCAGCAGCCCTGGGACAGCGAACACCGGGGAGCTGTTTTTT
-,TRBJ1-2,TRBV21-1,CASSKAGRGLDLPGYGYTF,TGTGCCAGCAGCAAAGCTGGCAGGGGGCTTGACCTTCCTGGCTATGGCTACACCTTC
TRBD1,TRBJ1-5,TRBV2,CASSGQGNQPQHF,TGTGCCAGCAGCGGACAGGGAAATCAGCCCCAGCATTTT
TRBD1,TRBJ1-5,TRBV19,CASSWDSSPGVGNQPQHF,TGTGCCAGTAGTTGGGACAGCTCGCCCGGTGTGGGCAATCAGCCCCAGCATTTT
-,TRBJ2-2,TRBV6-1,CASDDMADPRELFF,TGTGCCAGCGATGACATGGCAGACCCGCGAGAGCTGTTTTTT
-,TRBJ2-1,TRBV5-1,CASSLELATYNEQFF,TGCGCCAGCAGCTTGGAACTAGCCACCTACAATGAGCAGTTCTTC
-,TRBJ2-7,TRBV7-9,CASSLHQDISEQYF,TGTGCCAGCAGCTTACATCAGGACATCAGCGAGCAGTACTTC
-,TRBJ2-3,TRBV7-7,CASSSTGEWADTQYF,TGTGCCAGCAGCTCCACGGGAGAATGGGCAGATACGCAGTATTTT
-,TRBJ1-5,TRBV6-1,CASSEALRRQGPQHF,TGTGCCAGCAGTGAAGCGCTTAGACGGCAGGGGCCCCAGCATTTT
TRBD1,TRBJ1-6,TRBV5-1,CASSLATGANSPLHF,TGCGCCAGCAGCTTGGCCACAGGGGCGAATTCACCCCTCCACTTT
-,TRBJ2-7,TRBV29-1,CSGSGVGGSYEQYF,TGCAGCGGATCAGGTGTGGGGGGCTCCTACGAGCAGTACTTC
TRBD1,TRBJ1-2,TRBV6-1,CASSEAPGTVFGYTF,TGTGCCAGCAGTGAAGCGCCTGGGACAGTTTTTGGCTACACCTTC
-,TRBJ1-6,TRBV6-4,CASSEIGGPEGSPLHF,TGTGCCAGCAGTGAGATCGGAGGCCCGGAGGGTTCACCCCTCCACTTT
TRBD1,TRBJ2-1,TRBV18,CASSRDSHEQFF,TGTGCCAGCTCACGGGACAGCCATGAGCAGTTCTTC
-,TRBJ1-1,TRBV6-1,CASSEGVTGGTEAFF,TGTGCCAGCAGTGAAGGCGTGACAGGCGGGACTGAAGCTTTCTTT
TRBD1,TRBJ2-7,TRBV7-9,CASSSTGQDSYEQYF,TGTGCCAGCAGCTCGACCGGACAGGACTCCTACGAGCAGTACTTC
-,TRBJ2-3,TRBV30,CASGAGASNPSTDTQYF,TGTGCCTCCGGTGCGGGGGCCTCAAACCCTAGCACAGATACGCAGTATTTT
TRBD1,TRBJ1-2,TRBV5-8,CASSFRDRDTYGYTF,TGTGCCAGCAGCTTCCGGGACAGGGACACATATGGCTACACCTTC
-,TRBJ2-5,TRBV18,CASSPLLRETQYF,TGTGCCAGCTCACCACTCCTGAGGGAGACCCAGTACTTC
TRBD1,TRBJ2-7,TRBV6-5,CASSYSTGFNEQYF,TGTGCCAGCAGTTACTCGACAGGGTTCAACGAGCAGTACTTC
TRBD2,TRBJ2-1,TRBV6-4,CASSDSGLGDEQFF,TGTGCCAGCAGTGACTCGGGACTAGGGGATGAGCAGTTCTTC
TRBD1,TRBJ2-7,TRBV25-1,CASSENRGYSYEQYF,TGTGCCAGCAGTGAAAACAGGGGCTACTCCTACGAGCAGTACTTC
-,TRBJ2-6,TRBV18,CASSPRTSGANVLTF,TGTGCCAGCTCACCCAGGACTTCTGGGGCCAACGTCCTGACTTTC
-,TRBJ2-3,TRBV5-1,CASSRNRDKQLDTQYF,TGCGCCAGCAGCCGCAACCGGGACAAACAATTAGATACGCAGTATTTT
TRBD1,TRBJ1-2,TRBV9,CASSVATGLGYGYTF,TGTGCCAGCAGCGTTGCGACAGGGCTTGGCTATGGCTACACCTTC
-,TRBJ2-1,TRBV29-1,CSVPGERYNEQFF,TGCAGCGTTCCGGGGGAGAGGTACAATGAGCAGTTCTTC
-,TRBJ1-2,TRBV5-6,CASSSRPTNYGYTF,TGTGCCAGCAGCTCGCGCCCCACTAACTATGGCTACACCTTC
TRBD2,TRBJ2-1,TRBV4-1,CASQLAGNNEQFF,TGCGCCAGCCAACTAGCGGGAAACAATGAGCAGTTCTTC
-,TRBJ2-2,TRBV5-1,CASRASNTGELFF,TGCGCCAGCAGGGCCAGTAACACCGGGGAGCTGTTTTTT
-,TRBJ1-2,TRBV6-1,CASSTNRVAGYTF,TGTGCCAGCAGTACTAACAGGGTAGCAGGCTACACCTTC
TRBD1,TRBJ2-6,TRBV5-5,CASSTTGSGANVLTF,TGTGCCAGCAGCACGACAGGGTCTGGGGCCAACGTCCTGACTTTC
-,TRBJ2-1,TRBV11-2,CASSLVGGGTNEQFF,TGTGCCAGCAGCTTAGTTGGTGGCGGGACCAATGAGCAGTTCTTC
-,TRBJ2-7,TRBV5-6,CASSPDSISYEQYF,TGTGCCAGCAGCCCGGACTCGATCTCCTACGAGCAGTACTTC
TRBD1,TRBJ2-6,TRBV5-6,CASSMTGPGANVLTF,TGTGCCAGCAGCATGACAGGGCCTGGGGCCAACGTCCTGACTTTC
-,TRBJ1-3,TRBV11-2,CASSFSRTQSF,TGTGCCAGCAGCTTTTCACGGACACAGTCTTTT